The 15 T cell receptor beta chains presented below share a single source sample, sequenced in a study of cytomegalovirus exposure and HLA in healthy donors. The PCR was carried out with 60 Vbeta primers and 13 Jbeta primers. TCRdb's copy holds only in-frame clones and misses some; the assay was immunoSEQ multiplex PCR. The sample has roughly 200,000 clones, around three quarters seen once; the top ten hold around 5.7%. Sequencing input: PBMCs. Receptors originate from a man aged 35-49 years in good health and CMV-seronegative.

The CDR3 region is CASSSRGYSYNEQFF. The DNA for the CDR3 is TGTGCCAGCAGCTCGCGGGGGTACTCCTACAATGAGCAGTTCTTC. The chain carries TRBV11-3 and TRBJ2-1; 7 nucleotides match TRBD2. This CDR3 contains 15 residues. V shed 4 bases, J shed 0 bases, and the junction held 3 bases outside the gene matches. Germline assignment: CDR1 SGHNT and CDR2 YENEEA.

J is TRBJ1-1 and V is TRBV5-1; D possibly corresponds to TRBD1 (6 bases). The ends were cut back, 4 bases at V and 1 base at J, with 14 bases in the middle. Germline assignment: CDR1 SGHRS and CDR2 YFSETQ. The CDR3 spans 15 residues. CDR3 sequence reads: CASSVIQGQNTEAFF. The CDR3 DNA is TGCGCCAGCAGCGTAATACAGGGACAGAACACTGAAGCTTTCTTT.

This chain joins TRBV2 and TRBJ2-5; 10 bases match TRBD1. The CDR3 totals 15 residues. The junction had 6 bases not matched to a gene; V was cut back by 6 bases and J by 2 bases. Germline V gene lookup returns CDR1 SNHLY and CDR2 FYNNEI. The CDR3 here is CASSTGTGVQETQYF. In nucleotides, the CDR3 is TGTGCCAGCAGCACCGGGACAGGGGTTCAAGAGACCCAGTACTTC.

J is TRBJ1-2 and V is TRBV27; D is undetermined. The CDR3 length is 15 residues. Germline CDR1 reads MNHEY; CDR2 reads SMNVEV (reference sequence). V was cut by 4 bases and J by 7 bases, with 19 bases left in between. The CDR3 is CASSSLGGPKSGYTF. DNA of the CDR3: TGTGCCAGCAGTTCACTTGGAGGGCCAAAGTCTGGCTACACCTTC.

The chain couples TRBV18 to TRBJ1-1; 8 nucleotides line up with TRBD1. Looked up from germline, CDR1 is KGHSH and CDR2 is LQKENI. Trimming removed 2 bases from V and 4 bases from J; junction bases left unmatched: 3. The CDR3 length is 14 residues. CDR3 sequence reads: CASSPDRGGTEAFF. In DNA, the CDR3 is TGTGCCAGCTCACCAGACAGGGGAGGCACTGAAGCTTTCTTT. The full variable domain, with the rest looked up from reference TRBV18 and TRBJ1-1, is NAGVMQNPRHLVRRRGQEARLRCSPMKGHSHVYWYRQLPEEGLKFMVYLQKENIIDESGMPKERFSAEFPKEGPSILRIQQVVRGDSAAYFCASSPDRGGTEAFFGQGTRLTVV.

There are a few counts of this clone. This CDR3 is CASSLGQRDRGNEQYF. As DNA, the CDR3 is TGTGCCAGCAGCTTAGGTCAGCGGGACAGGGGCAACGAGCAGTACTTC. The rearrangement uses TRBV7-2 and TRBJ2-7; TRBD1 matches 10 bases. CDR1 is SGHTA, CDR2 FQGNSA, per germline. V dropped 1 base and J dropped 5; count of bases not matched to a gene: 8. The CDR3 has 16 residues.

The chain links TRBV19 to TRBJ1-2; no clear D. Looked up from germline, CDR1 is LNHDA and CDR2 is SQIVND (reference sequence). The CDR3 spans 13 residues. V was pared by 3 bases and J by 4 bases, with 9 bases between. The CDR3 nucleotides read TGTGCCAGTAGTATTGGGCAGGTCTATGGCTACACCTTC. Translation: CASSIGQVYGYTF.

The V gene is TRBV6-5, the J gene TRBJ1-6, with TRBD1 identical over 7 bases. The germline gives CDR1 MNHEY, CDR2 SVGAGI. The CDR3 contains 13 residues. The junction had 4 bases not matched to a gene; V was cut back by 6 bases and J by 8 bases. Here the CDR3 reads CASRDRRDSPLHF. The CDR3 nucleotides read TGTGCCAGCAGGGACAGGCGGGATTCACCCCTCCACTTT.

The V call is TRBV6-6, the J call TRBJ2-7; D unresolved. Germline-derived CDR1 and CDR2 are MNHNY and SVGAGI (reference sequence). V lost 5 bases to trimming and J lost 5 bases, with 10 bases between them. The CDR3 spans 12 residues. CDR3 amino acids: CASSPYRHEQYF. CDR3 nucleotide sequence: TGTGCCAGCAGTCCCTATCGCCACGAGCAGTACTTC.

The chain links TRBV7-3 to TRBJ2-3; D possibly corresponds to TRBD1 (6 bases). The V gene's germline CDR1 is SGHTA and CDR2 FQGTGA. Deletions cut 5 bases from V and 6 bases from J, with 18 bases between. The CDR3 totals 15 residues. The CDR3 is CASSKTGVSGDTQYF. CDR3 nucleotides: TGTGCCAGCAGCAAGACAGGAGTCAGTGGGGATACGCAGTATTTT.

The genes are TRBV9 and TRBJ2-1; 8 nucleotides line up with TRBD1. The ends lost 0 bases at V and 7 bases at J; junction bases unmatched: 3. Germline V CDR1 and CDR2: SGDLS, YYNGEE. The CDR3 totals 14 residues. CDR3: CASSVAGGVNEQFF. DNA of the CDR3: TGTGCCAGCAGCGTAGCAGGGGGCGTGAATGAGCAGTTCTTC.

About this clone: The same CDR3 is also encoded by other DNA sequences in this sample. CDR3 amino acids: CASSENRGGNIQYF. The CDR3 DNA is TGTGCCAGCAGTGAAAACAGGGGCGGAAACATTCAGTACTTC. This chain links TRBV2 with TRBJ2-4, with 7 bases identical to TRBD1. V shed 2 bases and J 6 bases; nucleotides not matched to a gene: 4. Germline V lookup: CDR1 SNHLY, CDR2 FYNNEI. The CDR3 covers 14 residues.

The J gene is TRBJ1-1, the V gene TRBV7-3, with D maybe TRBD1 (6 bases). Germline-derived CDR1 and CDR2 are SGHTA and FQGTGA. CDR3 size: 16 residues. The germline V and J ends were trimmed by 2 bases and 5 bases, with 18 bases remaining between them. CDR3 sequence reads: CASSLHPGGKGTEAFF. CDR3 sequence (DNA): TGTGCCAGCAGCTTACATCCGGGGGGCAAGGGGACTGAAGCTTTCTTT.

CDR3 bases: TGTGCCAGCAGTTACTCGGCAGGTGAAGCTTTCTTT. This sequence encodes CASSYSAGEAFF. This rearrangement joins TRBV6-5 to TRBJ1-1; no firm D call. This CDR3 has 12 amino acids. Germline V gene lookup returns CDR1 MNHEY and CDR2 SVGAGI. The germline V and J ends were trimmed by 0 bases and 7 bases, with 6 bases remaining between them.

CDR3 sequence (DNA): TGTGCCAGCTCACCCGGGACAGGGGGCAGTGAAAAACTGTTTTTT. Its translation is CASSPGTGGSEKLFF. The gene calls are TRBV18 and TRBJ1-4; 12 positions agree with TRBD1. The CDR3 is 15 residues long. V trimming: 3 bases; J trimming: 7 bases; junction bases outside the gene matches: 3. Germline V gene sequence: CDR1 KGHSH, CDR2 LQKENI.